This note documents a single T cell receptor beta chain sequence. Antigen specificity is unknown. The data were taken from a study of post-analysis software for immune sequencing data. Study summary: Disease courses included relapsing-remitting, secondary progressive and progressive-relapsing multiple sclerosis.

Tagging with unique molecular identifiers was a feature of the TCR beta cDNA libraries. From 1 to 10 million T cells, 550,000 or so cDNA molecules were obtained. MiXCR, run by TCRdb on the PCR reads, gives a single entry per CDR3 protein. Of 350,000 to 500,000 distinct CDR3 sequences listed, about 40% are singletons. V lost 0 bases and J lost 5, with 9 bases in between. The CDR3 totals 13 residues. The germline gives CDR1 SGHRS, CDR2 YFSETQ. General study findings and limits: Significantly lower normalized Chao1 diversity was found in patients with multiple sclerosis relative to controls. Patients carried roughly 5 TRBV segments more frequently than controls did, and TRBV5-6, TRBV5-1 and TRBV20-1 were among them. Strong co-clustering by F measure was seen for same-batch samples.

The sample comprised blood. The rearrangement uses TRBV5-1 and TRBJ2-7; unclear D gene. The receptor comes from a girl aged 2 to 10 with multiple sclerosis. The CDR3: CASSLALRDEQYF. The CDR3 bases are TGCGCCAGCAGCTTGGCCTTACGGGACGAGCAGTACTTC.